A selection of T cell receptor beta chains follows, all from one sample in a study of blood T cell repertoires in COVID-19. The method was immunoSEQ multiplex PCR; TCRdb's version includes in-frame clones alone and lacks a portion of them. The repertoire includes about 140,000 clones, about 86% of them detected once, and 1.5% to 1.9% sits in the top ten. The sequenced material came from peripheral blood. These receptors were collected from a woman aged 55-70 years with acute or convalescent COVID-19. Both conserved end residues are part of each CDR3.

V gene	J gene	CDR3 protein
TRBV3-1/TRBV3-2	TRBJ1-2	CASSQEGGDGYTF
TRBV11-2	TRBJ2-5	CASSLVAGGAETQYF
TRBV28	TRBJ1-5	CASRSGGGNQPQHF
TRBV5-1	TRBJ2-1	CASSPRGGADNEQFF
TRBV7-7	TRBJ1-1	CASSLAPRQPNTEAFF
TRBV6-6	TRBJ2-5	CASSPQGWTQYF
TRBV20-1	TRBJ2-7	CSASTGNPYEQYF
TRBV9	TRBJ1-3	CASSVARGTIYF
TRBV9	TRBJ2-1	CASSKTQGHEQFF
TRBV6-5	TRBJ1-5	CASSPGQGGKAQHF
TRBV2	TRBJ1-1	CASSVQGAGTEAFF
TRBV5-1	TRBJ1-4	CASSLGGQLTLKLFF
TRBV30	TRBJ1-5	CAWSVQDSVTKTNQPQHF
TRBV7-8	TRBJ2-1	CASSARTGYNEQFF